These 27 T cell receptor beta chains came from one sample sequenced in a study of post-analysis software for immune sequencing data. Unique molecular identifiers had been added to the TCR beta cDNA libraries. TCRdb reanalysed the PCR reads using MiXCR and keeps one entry per CDR3 protein. The repertoire holds 250,000 to 300,000 distinct CDR3 sequences, with 36% as singletons. Their specific antigens are unknown. Findings of the study overall: Higher frequency in patients than in controls was seen for several TRBV segments, with TRBV5-6, TRBV5-1 and TRBV20-1 among them.

The sequenced sample was blood. These receptors were collected from a girl between 10 and 17 years old with multiple sclerosis.

Only a few counts were recorded for this clonotype. The chain combines TRBV20-1 with TRBJ1-5; D might be TRBD1 (5 bases). The V gene's germline CDR1 is DFQATT and CDR2 SNEGSKA (reference sequence). Trimming stripped 3 bases from V and 4 bases from J, with 13 bases between. This CDR3 region has 14 residues. CDR3 DNA sequence: TGCAGTGCTAGCCCGACAGAGGGTAATCAGCCCCAGCATTTT. Protein sequence: CSASPTEGNQPQHF.

This clonotype showed up many times. The chain combines TRBV10-3 with TRBJ2-1, with a tentative D call TRBD1 (6 bases). Germline V CDR1 and CDR2: ENHRY, SYGVKD. The CDR3 totals 13 residues. Trimming took off 8 bases at V and 3 bases at J, with 11 bases between the two ends. CDR3 loop: CAIGGGSYNEQFF. In nucleotides, the CDR3 is TGTGCCATCGGGGGCGGTAGCTACAATGAGCAGTTCTTC.

The chain is built from TRBV7-2 and TRBJ2-7; TRBD2 aligns across 14 bases. V dropped 3 bases and J dropped 3; count of bases not matched to a gene: 1. The CDR3 consists of 15 residues. The V gene's germline CDR1 is SGHTA and CDR2 FQGNSA. The CDR3 protein is CASSFGTSGSYEQYF. CDR3 DNA sequence: TGTGCCAGCAGCTTCGGGACTAGCGGGAGCTACGAGCAGTACTTC.

This clonotype was counted between two and nine times. The chain has TRBV20-1 and TRBJ2-3; D is ambiguous. The V gene lost 5 bases and the J gene lost 2 bases, with 14 bases spanning the gap. The CDR3 spans 14 residues. Germline V gene data show CDR1 as DFQATT and CDR2 as SNEGSKA (reference sequence). In DNA, the CDR3 is TGCAGTGCTCGACGGGCAACAACCACAGATACGCAGTATTTT. Translating it yields CSARRATTTDTQYF.

The chain has TRBV11-2 and TRBJ2-3, with no clear D. Trimming pared 5 bases from V and 5 bases from J, leaving 8 bases between. The CDR3 covers 12 residues. Germline-derived CDR1 and CDR2 are SGHAT and FQNNGV. The CDR3 DNA reads as TGTGCCAGCAGCCGAATACTAGATACGCAGTATTTT. Encoded protein: CASSRILDTQYF.

J is TRBJ1-5 and V is TRBV20-1; a weak D match, TRBD1 (5 bases). This CDR3 is built from 14 residues. Per germline, CDR1 DFQATT and CDR2 SNEGSKA (reference sequence). V was cut by 7 bases and J by 0 bases, with 13 bases left in between. DNA for the CDR3: TGCAGTGGGCAGGGCCTCAATAGCAATCAGCCCCAGCATTTT. Translation: CSGQGLNSNQPQHF.

The genes are TRBV5-1 and TRBJ1-2, with a possible D match to TRBD1 (6 bases). The germline gives CDR1 SGHRS, CDR2 YFSETQ. The CDR3 consists of 16 residues. V was pared by 4 bases and J by 4 bases, with 20 bases between. The CDR3 sequence is CASSPFPMTGIYGYTF. DNA for the CDR3: TGCGCCAGCAGCCCATTCCCCATGACAGGCATCTATGGCTACACCTTC.

Turning to this clonotype: This could be a read error, since a much larger clone is one nucleotide away. This sequence joins TRBV7-3 and TRBJ2-1; 9 bases agree with TRBD1. Trimming at V came to 5 bases and at J to 4 bases, leaving 3 bases not matched to a gene. From germline, CDR1 is SGHTA and CDR2 FQGTGA. The CDR3 runs 14 residues. The CDR3 DNA reads TGTGCCAGCAGCCGAGGACAGGGGTACAATGAGCAGTTCTTC. As protein: CASSRGQGYNEQFF. Using reference TRBV7-3 and TRBJ2-1 for the parts outside the CDR3, the full variable domain is GAGVSQTPSNKVTEKGKYVELRCDPISGHTALYWYRQSLGQGPEFLIYFQGTGAADDSGLPNDRFFAVRPEGSVSTLKIQRTERGDSAVYLCASSRGQGYNEQFFGPGTRLTVL.

V gene TRBV20-1 combines with J gene TRBJ1-5; TRBD1 agrees at 10 bases. Germline V gives CDR1 DFQATT, CDR2 SNEGSKA (reference sequence). V shed 1 base, J shed 7 bases, and the junction held 10 bases outside the gene matches. CDR3 size: 16 residues. This CDR3 is CSARADRGRDLQPQHF. In DNA, the CDR3 is TGCAGTGCTAGAGCTGACAGGGGGCGCGATCTGCAGCCCCAGCATTTT.

Turning to this clonotype: This may stem from a read error, because a much larger clone lies one nucleotide away. The rearrangement joins TRBV7-9 to TRBJ1-6; 8 bases are a match to TRBD1. The CDR3 spans 14 residues. Germline assignment: CDR1 SEHNR and CDR2 FQNEAQ (reference sequence). The ends lost 6 bases at V and 7 bases at J; junction bases unmatched: 5. Written as DNA, the CDR3 is TGTGCCAGCAGACTCGGACAGGGAAATTCACCCCTCCACTTT. It is translated as CASRLGQGNSPLHF.

A few counts support this clonotype. The chain employs TRBV20-1 and TRBJ1-1; D gene uncertain. CDR3 length: 12 amino acids. The V gene's germline CDR1 is DFQATT and CDR2 SNEGSKA (reference sequence). Trimming took 1 base from V and 1 from J, leaving 4 bases between them. The CDR3 region is CSARGPNTEAFF. DNA for the CDR3: TGCAGTGCTAGAGGCCCGAACACTGAAGCTTTCTTT.

This clonotype turned up a few times. The chain recombines TRBV7-2 with TRBJ1-3, with D unresolved. Germline V gives CDR1 SGHTA, CDR2 FQGNSA. The CDR3 has 14 amino acids. Trimming took off 0 bases at V and 5 bases at J, with 8 bases between the two ends. The CDR3 loop is CASSLAHGRNTIYF. For the CDR3, the DNA is TGTGCCAGCAGCTTAGCCCACGGAAGAAACACCATATATTTT. The entire variable domain, with the rest obtained from reference TRBV7-2 and TRBJ1-3, is as follows: GAGVSQSPSNKVTEKGKDVELRCDPISGHTALYWYRQSLGQGLEFLIYFQGNSAPDKSGLPSDRFSAERTGGSVSTLTIQRTQQEDSAVYLCASSLAHGRNTIYFGEGSWLTVV.

Many counts were recorded for this clonotype. This chain joins TRBV20-1 and TRBJ2-1; 14 bases fit TRBD2. The CDR3 has 15 residues. Per the germline V gene, CDR1 is DFQATT and CDR2 is SNEGSKA (reference sequence). V shed 6 bases, J shed 6 bases, and the junction held 7 bases outside the gene matches. The CDR3 protein is CSAPRGLAGANEQFF. In nucleotides, the CDR3 is TGCAGTGCCCCCCGGGGACTAGCGGGGGCCAATGAGCAGTTCTTC.

This clonotype has a count of ten or more. The rearrangement joins TRBV5-1 to TRBJ2-3; 11 positions agree with TRBD2. The CDR3 contains 17 residues. Germline CDR1 reads SGHRS; CDR2 reads YFSETQ. V lost 4 bases to trimming and J lost 4 bases; unmatched junction nucleotides: 11. CDR3 DNA sequence: TGCGCCAGCAGCCCCTCTCTAGCGGGAGGTCGGTCAGATACGCAGTATTTT. It encodes CASSPSLAGGRSDTQYF.

This chain links TRBV21-1 with TRBJ1-4. TRBV21-1 is an annotated pseudogene. The CDR3 runs 14 residues. Here the CDR3 reads CTSSLGCTNEKLFF. The CDR3 DNA sequence: TGTACCAGCAGCTTGGGATGTACTAATGAAAAACTGTTTTTT.

In its sample, this clonotype was seen a few times. This may be a read error: a much more frequent sequence differs by one nucleotide. This sequence joins TRBV20-1 and TRBJ2-1, with 8 bases matching TRBD2. This CDR3 spans 14 amino acids. CDR1 and CDR2 from the germline V gene are DFQATT and SNEGSKA (reference sequence). The V gene end was trimmed by 3 bases and the J gene end by 6 bases; junction bases not matched to a gene: 7. CDR3 sequence: CSARASGSGNEQFF. The CDR3 coding sequence is TGCAGTGCTAGGGCGAGCGGGAGCGGCAATGAGCAGTTCTTC.

The rearrangement uses TRBV20-1 and TRBJ1-1; 7 bases fit TRBD1. The junction had 9 bases not matched to a gene; V was cut back by 6 bases and J by 2 bases. Germline V gene data show CDR1 as DFQATT and CDR2 as SNEGSKA (reference sequence). CDR3 length equals 14 residues. CDR3: CSARQGSANTEAFF. CDR3 bases: TGCAGTGCGCGACAGGGATCGGCTAACACTGAAGCTTTCTTT.

In this sample, this clonotype turned up many times. This chain uses TRBV7-2 with TRBJ2-1; D is uncertain. With 1 base removed from V and 5 bases from J, the gap between germline ends came to 9 bases. The CDR3 is 14 residues long. The germline gives CDR1 SGHTA, CDR2 FQGNSA. CDR3 in amino acids: CASSLGAQNNEQFF. The CDR3 coding sequence is TGTGCCAGCAGCTTAGGGGCCCAGAACAATGAGCAGTTCTTC.

This clonotype was counted at least ten times. The chain is built from TRBV6-4 and TRBJ2-6; no firm D call. The germline V gene encodes CDR1 MRHNA and CDR2 SNTAGT. The CDR3 totals 14 residues. In DNA form, the CDR3 reads TGTGTCGGACGGTTGGGCCCTGGGGCCAACGTCCTGACTTTC. Protein product: CVGRLGPGANVLTF.

This clonotype was picked up many times. This chain connects TRBV27 to TRBJ2-7; D assignment may be TRBD1 or TRBD2 (5 bases each). V was shortened by 8 bases and J by 2 bases, with 16 bases between the two germline ends. The V gene's germline CDR1 is MNHEY and CDR2 SMNVEV (reference sequence). The CDR3 is 14 residues long. In nucleotides, the CDR3 is TGTGCCAGCTGGGGGTGGGCGGAGCCCTACGAGCAGTACTTC. Its protein product is CASWGWAEPYEQYF.

This clonotype appeared a few times. The rearrangement uses TRBV7-2 and TRBJ1-4; 7 bases line up with TRBD1. The length of the CDR3 is 15 residues. Germline V gives CDR1 SGHTA, CDR2 FQGNSA. V was pared by 0 bases and J by 5 bases, with 3 bases of the junction left unmatched. The CDR3 region has the DNA TGTGCCAGCAGCTTAGCGGGACAGATAAATGAAAAACTGTTTTTT. This gives the protein CASSLAGQINEKLFF.

There are many counts of this clonotype. J is TRBJ2-5 and V is TRBV4-1, with TRBD1 as a possible D gene (6 bases). This CDR3 contains 15 residues. CDR1 and CDR2 from the germline V gene are MGHRA and YSYEKL. V shed 4 bases and J shed 2 bases, with 14 bases lying between them. The CDR3 is CASSPYREGQETQYF. Written as DNA, the CDR3 is TGCGCCAGCAGCCCCTACAGGGAAGGACAAGAGACCCAGTACTTC.

This clonotype was counted ten times or more. The rearrangement joins TRBV5-1 to TRBJ2-1, with 8 nucleotides matching TRBD2. The CDR3 totals 13 residues. The germline V gene has CDR1 SGHRS and CDR2 YFSETQ. Trimming took 4 bases from V and 7 from J; bases not matched to a gene: 4. The CDR3: CASSTGGNNEQFF. CDR3 nucleotide sequence: TGCGCCAGCAGCACGGGGGGGAATAATGAGCAGTTCTTC.

This clonotype was recorded only once. The J gene is TRBJ2-1, the V gene TRBV5-1; 13 bases agree with TRBD2. With 4 bases clipped from V and 5 bases from J, the junction kept 6 bases outside the gene matches. This CDR3 has 16 residues. Germline V gene sequence: CDR1 SGHRS, CDR2 YFSETQ. CDR3 sequence reads: CASSVGLAGRDNEQFF. CDR3 DNA: TGCGCCAGCAGCGTGGGACTAGCGGGACGCGACAATGAGCAGTTCTTC.

This clonotype was observed a few times. The chain joins TRBV6-1 to TRBJ1-4; TRBD1 matches at 7 bases. The length of the CDR3 is 21 residues. Trimming removed 6 bases from V and 7 bases from J; junction bases left unmatched: 29. Germline lookup yields CDR1 MNHNS and CDR2 SASEGT. The CDR3 DNA reads TGTGCCAGCAGCCCCCTGGCCCTATTAGGACAGGCAAGAGCCCGGGGTGAAAAACTGTTTTTT. Residues: CASSPLALLGQARARGEKLFF.

This clonotype has more than one count but fewer than ten. The V gene is TRBV6-5, the J gene TRBJ1-1; D call uncertain. V dropped 7 bases and J dropped 2 bases, with 11 bases sitting between them. CDR1 and CDR2 from the germline V gene are MNHEY and SVGAGI. The length of the CDR3 is 13 residues. The CDR3 DNA follows: TGTGCCAGCACTCCAGGACCCAACACTGAAGCTTTCTTT. It codes for CASTPGPNTEAFF.

This clonotype has just one count. The chain employs TRBV5-1 and TRBJ2-2; no reliable D call. V was shortened by 2 bases and J by 5 bases, with 16 bases between the two germline ends. Germline CDR1 SGHRS, CDR2 YFSETQ. This CDR3 comprises 16 residues. The CDR3 protein is CASSFLPGPRTGELFF. The CDR3 nucleotides are TGCGCCAGCAGCTTCCTGCCTGGCCCGAGGACCGGGGAGCTGTTTTTT.